This record looks at one T cell receptor (beta chain) sequence and its context. Its antigen is unknown. The entry originates in a study of PD-1 blockade in classical Hodgkin lymphoma. Study details: Once every 2 weeks, patients received intravenous nivolumab at 3 mg/kg. Study-wide findings and caveats: Newly diagnosed patients were reported to exhibit reduced baseline TCR diversity relative to healthy donors. Prior therapy or disease activity may underlie the repertoire differences, whose causes remain undefined. The CD4+ diversity rise by C4D1 was clearest in complete responders.

Libraries were prepared by immunoSEQ multiplex PCR; TCRdb keeps only in-frame clonotypes and omits some of them. The sample has about 12,000 clones; 70% to 85% are singletons. The V and J ends lost 5 bases and 0 bases respectively, with 11 bases between them. The CDR3 loop spans 15 amino acids. CDR1 is SGHAT and CDR2 is FQNNGV in the germline V gene. The patients all showed relapse after autologous stem cell transplantation, while their brentuximab vedotin exposure varied. Magnetic negative selection served to purify CD4+ T cells out of PBMCs that had been thawed. This clonotype was sampled from a human donor with classical Hodgkin lymphoma. Sequencing was performed on CD4+ T cells from blood, taken at baseline. The V gene is TRBV11-2, the J gene TRBJ2-4; possible D gene TRBD1, 5 bases. CDR3: CASSPTAIAKNIQYF. CDR3 nucleotide sequence: TGTGCCAGCAGCCCGACAGCTATAGCCAAAAACATTCAGTACTTC.